This T cell receptor (beta chain) originates from a study of response to subunit inactivated influenza vaccine. The study, taken as a whole, reports: With each seasonal influenza vaccination, the authors suggested, few new T cells are recruited.

Trimming removed 5 bases at V and 6 bases at J, with 11 bases between. The germline V gene has CDR1 SGHTA and CDR2 FQGTGA. This CDR3 comprises 14 residues. TCRdb reprocessed the RT-PCR reads with MiXCR, giving one entry per CDR3 protein. The sample consists of 550,000 to 650,000 distinct CDR3 sequences, roughly 12% of them appearing once. This clonotype has more than one count but fewer than ten. Its antigen is not known. The source was PBMCs from blood, collected on the day of vaccination. The receptor was derived from a man in his fifties or sixties who received an inactivated influenza vaccine. J is TRBJ1-6 and V is TRBV7-3, with D perhaps TRBD1 (6 bases). The CDR3 region has the DNA TGTGCCAGCAGCCGAGGACAGATTAATTCACCCCTCCACTTT. Residues: CASSRGQINSPLHF. Filled out from reference TRBV7-3 and TRBJ1-6, the complete variable domain reads GAGVSQTPSNKVTEKGKYVELRCDPISGHTALYWYRQSLGQGPEFLIYFQGTGAADDSGLPNDRFFAVRPEGSVSTLKIQRTERGDSAVYLCASSRGQINSPLHFGNGTRLTVT.